This T cell receptor beta chain was captured by sequencing in a study of cytomegalovirus exposure and HLA in healthy donors. Notes on the study in general: Most CMV-associated TCR beta chains were later found to appear HLA-restricted.

Remarks on this clone: The antigen is undetermined.

Germline V gene lookup returns CDR1 LNHNV and CDR2 YYDKDF (reference sequence). This CDR3 has 16 residues. Trimming cost V 7 bases and J 4 bases; bases outside gene matches: 12. The study ran its PCR with 60 Vbeta and 13 Jbeta primers. This table comes from immunoSEQ multiplex PCR, and its TCRdb copy is limited to in-frame clones, with some not included. There are around 210,000 clones in the sample, with about 1% held by the top ten. The chain combines TRBV15 with TRBJ1-4; 7 bases match TRBD1. This receptor was taken from a woman aged 25 to 45 in good health and CMV-seropositive. Sequencing was done on a sample of PBMCs. CDR3 bases: TGTGCCACCACCTCGGACAGGAGCTTTCTTAATGAAAAACTGTTTTTT. Encoded protein: CATTSDRSFLNEKLFF.